This TCR beta chain derives from a study of Ad26.COV2.S vaccination and SARS-CoV-2 variants. Study findings and constraints: Total T cell responses, in the TCR breadth and depth analyses, may have been underestimated.

This clone came up a few times. What it recognizes is unknown. Treatment described: over 15 received Ad26.COV2.S at low or high dose, single or two shots; about 5 received placebo; per-sample allocation not given. Repertoires come from day 63 after the first vaccine or placebo injection. It was Wuhan-strain SARS-CoV-2 spike that the Ad26 vaccine vector expressed. Assay used: immunoSEQ multiplex PCR; TCRdb lists only in-frame clones, some missing. The sample carries some 370,000 clones, about four fifths recorded once. Deletions cut 6 bases from V and 3 bases from J, with 9 bases between. Germline values: CDR1 MNHEY, CDR2 SVGAGI. CDR3 length equals 12 residues.

The clonotype originates from a person between 18 and 65 years old who received the Ad26.COV2.S COVID-19 vaccine or a placebo. The genes are TRBV6-5 and TRBJ2-7; either TRBD1 or TRBD2 may supply D (5 bases each). The material sequenced was peripheral blood, taken in a trial of Ad26.COV2.S vaccine versus placebo. Here the CDR3 reads CASRGVYYEQYF. CDR3 bases: TGTGCCAGCAGGGGGGTGTACTACGAGCAGTACTTC.